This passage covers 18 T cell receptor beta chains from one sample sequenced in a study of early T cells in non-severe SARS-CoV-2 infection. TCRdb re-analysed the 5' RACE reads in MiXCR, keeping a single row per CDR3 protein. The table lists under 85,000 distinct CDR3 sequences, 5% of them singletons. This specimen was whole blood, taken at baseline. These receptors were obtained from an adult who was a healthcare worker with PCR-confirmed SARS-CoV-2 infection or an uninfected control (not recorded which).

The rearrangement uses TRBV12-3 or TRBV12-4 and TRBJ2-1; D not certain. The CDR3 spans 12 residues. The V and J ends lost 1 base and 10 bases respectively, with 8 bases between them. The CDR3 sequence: CASSLGPSEQFF. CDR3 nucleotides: TGTGCCAGCAGTTTAGGCCCAAGCGAGCAGTTCTTC.

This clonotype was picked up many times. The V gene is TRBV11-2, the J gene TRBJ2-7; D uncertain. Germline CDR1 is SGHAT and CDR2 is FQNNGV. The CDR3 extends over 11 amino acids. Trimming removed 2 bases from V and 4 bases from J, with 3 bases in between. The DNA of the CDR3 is TGTGCCAGCAGCTTAAGATACGAGCAGTACTTC. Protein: CASSLRYEQYF. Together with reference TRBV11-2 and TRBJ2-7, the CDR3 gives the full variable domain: EAGVAQSPRYKIIEKRQSVAFWCNPISGHATLYWYQQILGQGPKLLIQFQNNGVVDDSQLPKDRFSAERLKGVDSTLKIQPAKLEDSAVYLCASSLRYEQYFGPGTRLTVT.

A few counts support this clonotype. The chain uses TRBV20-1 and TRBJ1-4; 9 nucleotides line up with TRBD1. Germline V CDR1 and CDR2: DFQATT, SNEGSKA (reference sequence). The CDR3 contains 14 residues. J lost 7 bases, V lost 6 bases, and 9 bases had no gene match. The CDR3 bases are TGCAGTGCCCCCGACAGGGGGAGGGTTGAAAAACTGTTTTTT. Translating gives CSAPDRGRVEKLFF.

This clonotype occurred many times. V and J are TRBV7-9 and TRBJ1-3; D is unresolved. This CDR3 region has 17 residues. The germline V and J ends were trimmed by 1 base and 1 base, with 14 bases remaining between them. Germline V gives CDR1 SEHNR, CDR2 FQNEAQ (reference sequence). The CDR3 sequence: CASSLVGLGESGNTIYF. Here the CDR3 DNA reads TGTGCCAGCAGCTTAGTAGGGCTTGGGGAGTCTGGAAACACCATATATTTT.

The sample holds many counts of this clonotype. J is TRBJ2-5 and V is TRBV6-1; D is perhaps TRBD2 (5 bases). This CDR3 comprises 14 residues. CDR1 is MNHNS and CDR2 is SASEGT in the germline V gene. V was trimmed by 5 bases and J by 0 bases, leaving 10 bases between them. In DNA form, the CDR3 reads TGTGCCAGCAGTAGGACTTTGTACCAAGAGACCCAGTACTTC. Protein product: CASSRTLYQETQYF.

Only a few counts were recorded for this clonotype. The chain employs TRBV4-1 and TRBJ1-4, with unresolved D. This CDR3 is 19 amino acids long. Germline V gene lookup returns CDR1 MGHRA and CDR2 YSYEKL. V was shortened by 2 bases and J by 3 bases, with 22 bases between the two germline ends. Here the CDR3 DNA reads TGCGCCAGCAGCCAACCCGAGACGGGAACTTCGGCGGCTAATGAAAAACTGTTTTTT. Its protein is CASSQPETGTSAANEKLFF.

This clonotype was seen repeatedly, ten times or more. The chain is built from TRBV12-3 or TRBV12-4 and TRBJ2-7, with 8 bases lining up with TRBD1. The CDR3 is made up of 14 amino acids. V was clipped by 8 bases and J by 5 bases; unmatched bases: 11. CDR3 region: CASRWTGQAHEQYF. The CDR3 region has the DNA TGTGCCAGCCGCTGGACAGGGCAAGCCCACGAGCAGTACTTC.

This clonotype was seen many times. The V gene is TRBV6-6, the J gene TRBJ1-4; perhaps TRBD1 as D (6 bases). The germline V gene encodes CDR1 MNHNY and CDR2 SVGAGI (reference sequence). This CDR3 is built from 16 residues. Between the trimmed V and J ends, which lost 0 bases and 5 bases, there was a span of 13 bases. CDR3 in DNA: TGTGCCAGCAGTTACTCGCCAGGACAGTTAAATGAAAAACTGTTTTTT. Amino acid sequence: CASSYSPGQLNEKLFF.

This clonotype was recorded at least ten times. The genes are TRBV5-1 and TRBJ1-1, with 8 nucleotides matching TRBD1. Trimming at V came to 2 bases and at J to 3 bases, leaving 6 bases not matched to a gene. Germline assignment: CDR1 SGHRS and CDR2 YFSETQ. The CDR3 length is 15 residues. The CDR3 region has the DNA TGCGCCAGCAGCTTTACAGGGGGGACGGACACTGAAGCTTTCTTT. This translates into CASSFTGGTDTEAFF.

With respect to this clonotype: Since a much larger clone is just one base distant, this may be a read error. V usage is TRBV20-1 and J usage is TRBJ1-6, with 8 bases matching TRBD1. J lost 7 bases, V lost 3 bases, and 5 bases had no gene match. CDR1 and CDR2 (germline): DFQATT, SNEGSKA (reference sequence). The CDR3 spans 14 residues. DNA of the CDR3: TGCAGTGCTAGCAGACAGGGGCCAAATTCACCCCTCCACTTT. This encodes CSASRQGPNSPLHF.

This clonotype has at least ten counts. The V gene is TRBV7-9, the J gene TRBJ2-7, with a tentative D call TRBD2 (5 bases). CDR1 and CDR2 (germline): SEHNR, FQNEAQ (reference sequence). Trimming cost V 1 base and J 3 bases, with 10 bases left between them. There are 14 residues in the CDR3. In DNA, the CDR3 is TGTGCCAGCAGCTTAGAAGGAGGCAGCTACGAGCAGTACTTC. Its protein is CASSLEGGSYEQYF.

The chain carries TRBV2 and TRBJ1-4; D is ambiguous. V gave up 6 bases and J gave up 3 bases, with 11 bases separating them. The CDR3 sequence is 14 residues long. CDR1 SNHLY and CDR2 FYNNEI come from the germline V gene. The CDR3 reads CASRVGGANEKLFF. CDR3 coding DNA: TGTGCCAGCAGAGTTGGTGGTGCTAATGAAAAACTGTTTTTT.

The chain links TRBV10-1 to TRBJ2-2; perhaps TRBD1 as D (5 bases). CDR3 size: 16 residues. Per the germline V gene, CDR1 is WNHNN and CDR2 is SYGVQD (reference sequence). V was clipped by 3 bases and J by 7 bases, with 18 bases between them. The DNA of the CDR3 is TGCGCCAGCAGTGACAGGGCCCTTGTCGTGAACGGGGAGCTGTTTTTT. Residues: CASSDRALVVNGELFF.

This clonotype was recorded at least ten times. Here the CDR3 reads CSVGTGGQPQHF. In DNA, the CDR3 is TGCAGCGTTGGGACAGGGGGACAGCCCCAGCATTTT. V and J are TRBV29-1 and TRBJ1-5; 10 nucleotides agree with TRBD1. The CDR3 extends over 12 amino acids. The V segment lost 4 bases and the J segment 7 bases; nucleotides outside the gene matches: 1. Germline lookup yields CDR1 SQVTM and CDR2 ANQGSEA.

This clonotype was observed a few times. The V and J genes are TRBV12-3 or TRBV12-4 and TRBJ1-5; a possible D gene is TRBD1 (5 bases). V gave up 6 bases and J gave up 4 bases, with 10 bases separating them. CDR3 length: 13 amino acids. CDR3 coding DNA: TGTGCCAGCAGAGGGGCACAAAATCAGCCCCAGCATTTT. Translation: CASRGAQNQPQHF.

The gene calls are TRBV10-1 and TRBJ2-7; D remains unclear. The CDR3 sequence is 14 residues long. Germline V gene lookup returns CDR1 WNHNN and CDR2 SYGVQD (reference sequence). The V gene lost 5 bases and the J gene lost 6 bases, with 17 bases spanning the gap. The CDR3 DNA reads TGCGCCAGCAGTCCCGGGCCTCCCCCGTCCGAGCAGTACTTC. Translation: CASSPGPPPSEQYF.

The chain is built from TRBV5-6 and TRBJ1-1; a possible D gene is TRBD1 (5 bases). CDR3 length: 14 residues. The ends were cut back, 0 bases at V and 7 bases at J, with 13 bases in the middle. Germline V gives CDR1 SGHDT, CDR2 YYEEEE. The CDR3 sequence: CASSLVPGASEAFF. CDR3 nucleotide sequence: TGTGCCAGCAGCTTGGTGCCCGGGGCAAGTGAAGCTTTCTTT.

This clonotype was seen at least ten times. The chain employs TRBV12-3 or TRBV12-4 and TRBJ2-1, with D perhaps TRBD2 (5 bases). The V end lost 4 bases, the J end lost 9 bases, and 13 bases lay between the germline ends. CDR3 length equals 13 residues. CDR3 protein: CASSSLTRSEQFF. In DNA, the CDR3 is TGTGCCAGCAGTTCCCTAACTAGATCTGAGCAGTTCTTC.